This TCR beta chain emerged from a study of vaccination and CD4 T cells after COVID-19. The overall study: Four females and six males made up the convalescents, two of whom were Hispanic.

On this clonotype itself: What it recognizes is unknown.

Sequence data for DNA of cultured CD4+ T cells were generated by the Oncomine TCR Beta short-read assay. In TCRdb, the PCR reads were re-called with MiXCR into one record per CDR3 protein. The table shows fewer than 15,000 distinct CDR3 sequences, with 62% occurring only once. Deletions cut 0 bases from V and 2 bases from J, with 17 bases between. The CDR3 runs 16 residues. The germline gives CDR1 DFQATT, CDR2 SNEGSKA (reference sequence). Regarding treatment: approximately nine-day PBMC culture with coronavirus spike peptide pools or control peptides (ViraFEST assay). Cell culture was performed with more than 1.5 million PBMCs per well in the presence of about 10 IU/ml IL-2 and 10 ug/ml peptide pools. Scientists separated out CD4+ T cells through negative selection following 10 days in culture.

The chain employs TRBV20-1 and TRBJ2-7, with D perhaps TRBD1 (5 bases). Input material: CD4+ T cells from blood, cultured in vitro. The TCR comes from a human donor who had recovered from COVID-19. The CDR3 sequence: CSARDLSRQPTYEQYF. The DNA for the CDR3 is TGCAGTGCTAGAGACCTTTCCCGACAGCCTACCTACGAGCAGTACTTC.